The next 23 T cell receptor beta chains were all read from a single sample in a study of T cells expressing NK-cell markers. Each CDR3 protein gets one entry in TCRdb, which reprocessed the 5' RACE reads and gives no DNA. The sample includes 140,000 to 150,000 distinct CDR3 sequences. The sequencing input was blood T cells: a sorted CD56 or NKG2C T cell subset, CD4+ or CD8+ T cells, or bulk PBMC T cells (not recorded which). Receptors originate from a young man in good health.

J is TRBJ2-7 and V is TRBV2. From germline, CDR1 is SNHLY and CDR2 FYNNEI. The CDR3 has 16 amino acids. The CDR3 spells CASSENGYSSSYEQYF.

The genes are TRBV7-3 and TRBJ2-1; TCRdb's D gene call, TRBD2, goes unchecked for lack of DNA. This CDR3 is 19 amino acids long. The V gene's germline CDR1 is SGHTA and CDR2 FQGTGA. This CDR3 is CASSSSGTSGTPPYNEQFF.

V and J are TRBV15 and TRBJ2-1; TCRdb lists TRBD2, though no DNA is available to test this call. The CDR3 sequence is 16 residues long. Germline V lookup: CDR1 LNHNV, CDR2 YYDKDF (reference sequence). The CDR3 loop is CATSREAGGIYNEQFF.

J is TRBJ2-3 and V is TRBV15; lacking DNA, the TRBD2 call made by TCRdb goes unchecked. Germline CDR1 is LNHNV and CDR2 is YYDKDF (reference sequence). The CDR3 spans 16 residues. Here the CDR3 reads CATSGGTSGNTDTQYF.

The chain employs TRBV27 and TRBJ2-7; the TCRdb call, TRBD2, lacks DNA for checking. Germline CDR1 reads MNHEY; CDR2 reads SMNVEV (reference sequence). This CDR3 has 14 residues. The CDR3 reads CASGGLAETYEQYF.

This chain connects TRBV14 to TRBJ1-1. This CDR3 is 14 amino acids long. Germline V lookup: CDR1 SGHDN, CDR2 FVKESK. The CDR3 here is CASSQEEQNTEAFF.

The V gene is TRBV19, the J gene TRBJ2-1; TCRdb picks TRBD1, but there is no DNA to check that call. This CDR3 has 15 amino acids. Germline lookup yields CDR1 LNHDA and CDR2 SQIVND (reference sequence). CDR3 residues: CASRRDRRPYNEQFF.

V and J are TRBV4-3 and TRBJ2-1. CDR1 is LGHNA, CDR2 YSLEER, per germline. CDR3 length: 13 amino acids. The CDR3 sequence: CASSQAGGNEQFF.

The CDR3 spells CASSHSGTGGTDTQYF. The J gene is TRBJ2-3, the V gene TRBV12-3 or TRBV12-4; without DNA, the TCRdb call of TRBD1 cannot be checked. CDR3 length: 16 amino acids.

The V and J genes are TRBV19 and TRBJ2-1; TCRdb names TRBD1, which stays unverified in the absence of DNA. This CDR3 region has 13 residues. From germline, CDR1 is LNHDA and CDR2 SQIVND (reference sequence). The CDR3 spells CASSTGDRDEQFF. Complete variable domain (other parts from reference TRBV19 and TRBJ2-1): DGGITQSPKYLFRKEGQNVTLSCEQNLNHDAMYWYRQDPGQGLRLIYYSQIVNDFQKGDIAEGYSVSREKKESFPLTVTSAQKNPTAFYLCASSTGDRDEQFFGPGTRLTVL.

The chain has TRBV20-1 and TRBJ2-7; the TCRdb call, TRBD1, lacks DNA for checking. This CDR3 is built from 13 residues. Germline CDR1 reads DFQATT; CDR2 reads SNEGSKA (reference sequence). The CDR3 is CSARPVSSYEQYF.

CDR3 loop: CASSVEATQAYEQYF. The gene calls are TRBV9 and TRBJ2-7; lacking DNA, the TRBD1 call made by TCRdb goes unchecked. From germline, CDR1 is SGDLS and CDR2 YYNGEE. CDR3 size: 15 residues.

The chain joins TRBV11-2 to TRBJ1-1. Germline loops: CDR1 SGHAT, CDR2 FQNNGV. CDR3 length: 15 amino acids. The CDR3 loop reads CASSWRQVGVTEAFF.

This chain joins TRBV12-3 or TRBV12-4 and TRBJ2-2. The length of the CDR3 is 13 residues. The CDR3 here is CASSWRWAGELFF.

The CDR3 sequence is CASSVTGTVTDTQYF. The V gene is TRBV9, the J gene TRBJ2-3; checking the TCRdb D call of TRBD1 is not possible without DNA. This CDR3 contains 15 residues. Germline loops: CDR1 SGDLS, CDR2 YYNGEE.

J is TRBJ2-7 and V is TRBV7-2; as DNA is missing, the TRBD2 call by TCRdb cannot be tested. The CDR3 loop spans 16 amino acids. CDR1 is SGHTA, CDR2 FQGNSA, per germline. This CDR3 reads CASSLEPSGNPYEQYF.

The chain carries TRBV18 and TRBJ1-5; the D call of TRBD1 rests on TCRdb alone, since no DNA is present to check it. The germline gives CDR1 KGHSH, CDR2 LQKENI. There are 14 residues in the CDR3. The CDR3 sequence is CASSPPGGNQPQHF.

The rearrangement joins TRBV5-4 to TRBJ2-5; as DNA is missing, the TRBD2 call by TCRdb cannot be tested. Germline V gene data show CDR1 as SGHNT and CDR2 as YYREEE (reference sequence). This CDR3 is 18 amino acids long. CDR3 amino acids: CASSSGGLAGAVDETQYF.

The J gene is TRBJ1-1, the V gene TRBV10-3; TCRdb calls TRBD1, which cannot be checked without DNA. The CDR3 length is 14 residues. The germline gives CDR1 ENHRY, CDR2 SYGVKD. The CDR3 loop is CAISGDRVNTEAFF.

The J gene is TRBJ2-1, the V gene TRBV20-1; TCRdb selects TRBD2, and the lack of DNA leaves this call unchecked. CDR1 is DFQATT and CDR2 is SNEGSKA in the germline V gene (reference sequence). CDR3 length: 17 amino acids. CDR3 residues: CSARNPSGRAQINEQFF.

The chain combines TRBV5-4 with TRBJ2-5; TCRdb indicates TRBD1, and absent DNA this call remains unverified. Looked up from germline, CDR1 is SGHNT and CDR2 is YYREEE (reference sequence). The CDR3 runs to 13 residues. CDR3 in amino acids: CASSPRTMETQYF.

The chain carries TRBV7-2 and TRBJ2-7; no DNA is available, so the TRBD1 call from TCRdb remains unchecked. This CDR3 has 14 residues. CDR1 and CDR2 from the germline V gene are SGHTA and FQGNSA. CDR3 loop: CASSLDRGQDEQYF. Variable domain in full (rest from reference TRBV7-2 and TRBJ2-7): GAGVSQSPSNKVTEKGKDVELRCDPISGHTALYWYRQSLGQGLEFLIYFQGNSAPDKSGLPSDRFSAERTGGSVSTLTIQRTQQEDSAVYLCASSLDRGQDEQYFGPGTRLTVT.

The chain couples TRBV6-1 to TRBJ1-1. Germline CDR1 and CDR2: MNHNS and SASEGT. The CDR3 covers 14 residues. The CDR3 is CASSARAVNTEAFF.